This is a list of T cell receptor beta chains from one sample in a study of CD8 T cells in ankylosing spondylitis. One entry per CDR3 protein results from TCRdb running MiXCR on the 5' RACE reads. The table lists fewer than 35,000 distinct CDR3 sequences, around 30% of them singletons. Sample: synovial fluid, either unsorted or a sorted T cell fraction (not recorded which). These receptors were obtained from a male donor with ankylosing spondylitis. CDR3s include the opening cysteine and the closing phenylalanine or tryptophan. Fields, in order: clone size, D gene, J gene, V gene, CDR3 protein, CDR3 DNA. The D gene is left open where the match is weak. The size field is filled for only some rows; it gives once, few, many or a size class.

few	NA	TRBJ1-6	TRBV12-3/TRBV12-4	CASTVLDTYNSPLHF	TGTGCCAGCACCGTTCTCGACACGTATAATTCACCCCTCCACTTT
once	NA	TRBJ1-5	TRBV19	CASTGRTNQPQHF	TGTGCCAGTACCGGCAGGACAAATCAGCCCCAGCATTTT
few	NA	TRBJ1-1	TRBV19	CASSSGDTDQAFF	TGTGCCAGTAGTTCTGGGGATACCGACCAAGCTTTCTTT
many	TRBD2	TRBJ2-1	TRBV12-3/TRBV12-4	CASSFRIPSGHYNEQFF	TGTGCCAGCAGTTTTCGGATCCCTAGCGGGCACTACAATGAGCAGTTCTTC
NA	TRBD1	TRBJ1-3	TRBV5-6	CASSLGDRVRGNTIYF	TGTGCCAGCAGCTTGGGGGACAGGGTACGAGGAAACACCATATATTTT
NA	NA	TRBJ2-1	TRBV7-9	CASSTTGHNNEQFF	TGTGCCAGCAGCACAACCGGCCACAACAATGAGCAGTTCTTC
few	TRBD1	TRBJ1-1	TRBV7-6	CASSLGLGDRANTEAFF	TGTGCCAGCAGCTTAGGATTGGGCGACAGGGCAAACACTGAAGCTTTCTTT
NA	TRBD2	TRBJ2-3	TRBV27	CASSLFGMGSGGRADTQYF	TGTGCCAGCAGTTTATTCGGGATGGGTAGCGGGGGCAGGGCAGATACGCAGTATTTT
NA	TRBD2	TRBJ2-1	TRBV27	CASTGGLSYEQFF	TGTGCCAGCACGGGGGGACTCTCGTATGAGCAGTTCTTC
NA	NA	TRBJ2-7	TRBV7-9	CASSGDVTYEQYF	TGTGCCAGCAGCGGGGACGTAACCTACGAGCAGTACTTC
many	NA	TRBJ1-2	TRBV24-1	CATSASDGSYGYTF	TGTGCCACCAGTGCCTCGGATGGGAGCTATGGCTACACCTTC
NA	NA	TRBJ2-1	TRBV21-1	CASSTTLAGGPGNEQFF	TGTGCCAGCAGCACTACCCTAGCGGGAGGGCCGGGAAATGAGCAGTTCTTC